A selection of T cell receptor beta chains follows, all from one sample in a study of blood T cell repertoires in COVID-19. The repertoire was sequenced with immunoSEQ multiplex PCR; TCRdb's copy has only in-frame clones and lacks some. This sample has about 300,000 clones; about 85% occur once, and the top ten carry about 2.7%. The specimen sequenced was PBMCs or T cells enriched from blood (not recorded which). The receptors originated from a woman aged 50 to 65 who had recovered from COVID-19. CDR3s include the opening cysteine and the closing phenylalanine or tryptophan. Fields, in order: J gene, V gene, CDR3 protein.

>TRBJ2-1|TRBV9
CASSRTSGTYNEQFF
>TRBJ2-7|TRBV11-2
CASSLDCQSGNCEQYF
>TRBJ1-2|TRBV5-1
CASSETSEYGYTF
>TRBJ1-1|TRBV7-9
CASSLRGGGRYAFF
>TRBJ2-7|TRBV5-4
CASSFSTSGAYEQYF
>TRBJ1-1|TRBV16
CASSQFAGNTEAFF
>TRBJ2-7|TRBV27
CASPPTWDRGDEQYF
>TRBJ2-3|TRBV5-6
CASSLRREGVDTQYF
>TRBJ2-7|TRBV2
CASSAGTGGYEQYF
>TRBJ1-3|TRBV16
CASSLFEYSGNTIYF
>TRBJ1-2|TRBV11-2
CASSLRQGGGYTF
>TRBJ1-1|TRBV5-1
CASSHGFGGTEAFF
>TRBJ2-1|TRBV7-9
CASSLKLAGIYNEQFF
>TRBJ1-4|TRBV27
CASSLYGGATNEKLFF
>TRBJ1-1|TRBV7-2
CASSQQGSTEAFF
>TRBJ2-1|TRBV12-5
CASGLSLAVSNEQFF
>TRBJ1-2|TRBV20-1
CSASTGGYTF
>TRBJ1-1|TRBV20-1
CSARRQSEAFF
>TRBJ1-4|TRBV30
CAWSSLTAATNEKLFF
>TRBJ2-7|TRBV11-2
CASSLAAEGTATYEQYF
>TRBJ2-1|TRBV5-1
CASSLDGVLENEQFF
>TRBJ2-3|TRBV20-1
CSELTTDTQYF
>TRBJ2-5|TRBV28
CASNPGGLKTQYF
>TRBJ2-3|TRBV7-2
CASSETGLAGVADTQYF
>TRBJ1-2|TRBV11-2
CASRGTDSYGYTF
>TRBJ2-2|TRBV11-2
CASSLGLAAGELFF
>TRBJ1-1|TRBV11-2
CASSLVGGNTEAFF
>TRBJ2-1|TRBV10-2
CASKLAEEYNEQFF
>TRBJ2-1|TRBV7-6
CASSLRPASGRASLYYNEQFF
>TRBJ2-7|TRBV6-6
CASSGQGTIDEQYF
>TRBJ1-2|TRBV7-2
CASSLAVGMDYGYTF
>TRBJ2-1|TRBV18
CASSPGTSYNEQFF
>TRBJ1-1|TRBV19
CASSIDRGTNTEAFF
>TRBJ2-7|TRBV11-2
CASSLNTGGYEQYF
>TRBJ1-2|TRBV19
CASSTHRESYGYTF
>TRBJ2-7|TRBV5-1
CASSLPGLPKPYEQYF
>TRBJ1-1|TRBV27
CASSDLQGPVPAFF
>TRBJ2-5|TRBV3-1/TRBV3-2
CASSQARLAGQETQYF
>TRBJ2-1|TRBV4-1
CASSQDPGTSGGSYNEQFF
>TRBJ1-1|TRBV5-1
CASSLASGLNTEAFF